This entry lists 28 T cell receptor beta chains sequenced from one sample in a study of vaccination and CD4 T cells after COVID-19 (dated by TCRdb to between 2020 and 2023). What this sample's treatment or condition label stands for: approximately 9-day PBMC culture with coronavirus spike peptide pools or control peptides (ViraFEST assay). CD4+ T cells from unexposed donors were collected before the COVID-19 pandemic (2011-2018). The receptor library was made with PCR. Sequencing was carried out with an Illumina iSeq 100. At the Johns Hopkins FTIC core, DNA from the cultured CD4+ T cells underwent TCR sequencing with the Oncomine TCR Beta short-read assay. The QIAamp micro DNA kit was used to extract genomic DNA from the cultured CD4+ T cells. Using fastp trimming at Q25 and MiXCR clonotype assembly, TCRdb reanalyzed the public sequencing data and kept in-frame beta chains. Every entry covers one CDR3 protein and lists the most common genes and DNA from its rows. This sample is represented by 11,000 or so distinct CDR3 sequences; approximately 35% of them were singletons. The top ten clonotypes cover 15% to 20% of the sample.

No antigen has been identified for these receptors. Sequenced sample: CD4+ T cells from blood, cultured in vitro. Source of these receptors: a human donor in good health.

In its sample, this clonotype was seen a few times. The chain has TRBV7-9 and TRBJ2-3; the D is unclear. The CDR3 is 12 amino acids. Per germline, CDR1 SEHNR and CDR2 FQNEAQ (reference sequence). Trimming cost V 4 bases and J 2 bases, with 4 bases left between them. The CDR3 loop is CASSSVTDTQYF. The CDR3 DNA is TGTGCCAGCAGCTCTGTCACAGATACGCAGTATTTT. The full variable domain, completed using reference TRBV7-9 and TRBJ2-3, is DTGVSQNPRHKITKRGQNVTFRCDPISEHNRLYWYRQTLGQGPEFLTYFQNEAQLEKSRLLSDRFSAERPKGSFSTLEIQRTEQGDSAMYLCASSSVTDTQYFGPGTRLTVL.

The genes are TRBV20-1 and TRBJ2-1; 7 nucleotides align to TRBD2. The length of the CDR3 is 14 residues. Trimming cost V 3 bases and J 3 bases; bases outside gene matches: 5. CDR1 is DFQATT and CDR2 is SNEGSKA in the germline V gene (reference sequence). Here the CDR3 DNA reads TGCAGTGCTAGGCGGGGAGGGAACTACAATGAGCAGTTCTTC. Residues: CSARRGGNYNEQFF.

The chain couples TRBV9 to TRBJ2-3; possibly TRBD2 for D (6 bases). This CDR3 has 15 amino acids. CDR1 is SGDLS, CDR2 YYNGEE, per germline. V lost 6 bases, J lost 1 base, and 15 bases lay in between. CDR3 sequence: CASTRKASGTDTQYF. The CDR3 DNA follows: TGTGCCAGCACCCGTAAAGCTAGCGGCACAGATACGCAGTATTTT.

This clonotype has just a few counts. The V and J genes are TRBV15 and TRBJ2-3; D is unresolved. This CDR3 region has 15 residues. Germline V gene data show CDR1 as LNHNV and CDR2 as YYDKDF (reference sequence). Trimming pared 0 bases from V and 0 bases from J, leaving 7 bases between. The CDR3 DNA sequence: TGTGCCACCAGCAGAGAGCTGGTTAGCACAGATACGCAGTATTTT. This codes for CATSRELVSTDTQYF.

This clonotype has more than one count but fewer than ten. The chain uses TRBV27 and TRBJ1-5; 7 positions match TRBD1. The ends lost 5 bases at V and 5 bases at J; junction bases unmatched: 12. Germline CDR1 reads MNHEY; CDR2 reads SMNVEV (reference sequence). The CDR3 is made up of 16 amino acids. As DNA, the CDR3 is TGTGCCAGCAGTAGTCAGGGTGAGGGGGCCCATCAGCCCCAGCATTTT. This codes for CASSSQGEGAHQPQHF.

The chain joins TRBV7-2 to TRBJ2-5; TRBD1 might be the D (6 bases). V lost 2 bases to trimming and J lost 5 bases, with 21 bases between them. The CDR3 extends over 17 amino acids. Germline V gene lookup returns CDR1 SGHTA and CDR2 FQGNSA. The CDR3 DNA reads TGTGCCAGCAGCTTATTCCCTCAGGGGAAAAGGGGGGAGACCCAGTACTTC. Translation: CASSLFPQGKRGETQYF.

This clonotype was detected only a few times. The genes are TRBV4-3 and TRBJ2-3; TRBD2 might be the D (5 bases). Per the germline V gene, CDR1 is LGHNA and CDR2 is YSLEER. This CDR3 contains 16 residues. Trimming removed 0 bases from V and 0 bases from J, with 10 bases in between. Here the CDR3 DNA reads TGCGCCAGCAGCCAAGATCTGGCGGGTAGCACAGATACGCAGTATTTT. Translated: CASSQDLAGSTDTQYF.

The V call is TRBV11-2, the J call TRBJ2-3; 8 bases match TRBD1. This CDR3 comprises 16 residues. The V gene's germline CDR1 is SGHAT and CDR2 FQNNGV. The V segment lost 3 bases and the J segment 0 bases; nucleotides outside the gene matches: 5. CDR3: CASSFLGQDSTDTQYF. The CDR3, as DNA: TGTGCCAGCAGCTTCTTGGGACAGGACAGCACAGATACGCAGTATTTT. Full variable domain (missing parts from reference TRBV11-2 and TRBJ2-3): EAGVAQSPRYKIIEKRQSVAFWCNPISGHATLYWYQQILGQGPKLLIQFQNNGVVDDSQLPKDRFSAERLKGVDSTLKIQPAKLEDSAVYLCASSFLGQDSTDTQYFGPGTRLTVL.

The genes are TRBV6-1 and TRBJ2-5; weak D call: TRBD1 (6 bases). CDR1 and CDR2 (germline): MNHNS, SASEGT. With 7 bases removed from V and 0 bases from J, the gap between germline ends came to 9 bases. CDR3 size: 13 residues. Written as DNA, the CDR3 is TGTGCCAGCACCAGGGGCTACCAAGAGACCCAGTACTTC. This encodes CASTRGYQETQYF.

This clonotype has only a few counts. The chain is built from TRBV12-3 or TRBV12-4 and TRBJ2-3; 9 bases match TRBD2. The CDR3 totals 14 residues. With 6 bases clipped from V and 3 bases from J, the junction kept 4 bases outside the gene matches. CDR3 coding DNA: TGTGCCAGCAGGATCAGCGGGAGGACAGATACGCAGTATTTT. As protein: CASRISGRTDTQYF.

This rearrangement joins TRBV12-3 or TRBV12-4 to TRBJ1-2; D is undetermined. The V end was cut by 8 bases, the J end by 3 bases, with 13 bases between. There are 13 residues in the CDR3. The CDR3 sequence: CASFYGMDYGYTF. DNA of the CDR3: TGTGCCAGCTTTTACGGGATGGACTATGGCTACACCTTC.

V gene TRBV20-1 combines with J gene TRBJ2-7, with 11 bases matching TRBD2. The CDR3 length is 15 residues. The trim removed 2 bases at V and 4 bases at J, leaving 7 bases unmatched. Germline V gives CDR1 DFQATT, CDR2 SNEGSKA (reference sequence). The CDR3: CSARSLAGDKYEQYF. CDR3 coding DNA: TGCAGTGCTAGATCACTAGCGGGAGACAAGTACGAGCAGTACTTC.

This clonotype was detected a few times. This chain joins TRBV6-5 and TRBJ2-7, with a tentative D call TRBD1 (6 bases). Trimming cost V 2 bases and J 2 bases, with 7 bases left between them. The V gene's germline CDR1 is MNHEY and CDR2 SVGAGI. This CDR3 region has 13 residues. The CDR3 bases are TGTGCCAGCAGTTACCCAGGGGCCTACGAGCAGTACTTC. It encodes CASSYPGAYEQYF.

The chain uses TRBV7-2 and TRBJ1-5; D is ambiguous. CDR3 length: 17 amino acids. Trimming shortened V by 0 bases and J by 7 bases, and 19 bases separated the two germline ends. The germline V gene encodes CDR1 SGHTA and CDR2 FQGNSA. CDR3 sequence reads: CASSLAGGPGRGQPQHF. For the CDR3, the DNA is TGTGCCAGCAGCTTAGCGGGAGGTCCGGGCCGTGGGCAGCCCCAGCATTTT. The full variable domain, completed using reference TRBV7-2 and TRBJ1-5, is GAGVSQSPSNKVTEKGKDVELRCDPISGHTALYWYRQSLGQGLEFLIYFQGNSAPDKSGLPSDRFSAERTGGSVSTLTIQRTQQEDSAVYLCASSLAGGPGRGQPQHFGDGTRLSIL.

The rearrangement links TRBV7-9 to TRBJ2-7, with TRBD1 matching 8 bases. Unmatched junction bases numbered 7, after V lost 6 bases and J lost 3 bases. This CDR3 is 14 amino acids long. Germline CDR1 reads SEHNR; CDR2 reads FQNEAQ (reference sequence). This chain's CDR3 is CASRPGTGNYEQYF. In DNA form, the CDR3 reads TGTGCCAGCAGACCAGGGACAGGAAACTACGAGCAGTACTTC.

V usage is TRBV28 and J usage is TRBJ2-3; TRBD2 is a possible D gene (7 bases). Germline CDR1 MDHEN, CDR2 SYDVKM. V was clipped by 10 bases and J by 5 bases, with 22 bases between them. The CDR3 length is 15 residues. Written as DNA, the CDR3 is TGTGCCACCCTTAGGGGGGGACGGACGGAAGATACGCAGTATTTT. This codes for CATLRGGRTEDTQYF.

This clonotype was found a few times. The chain carries TRBV6-1 and TRBJ2-1; TRBD2 matches 8 bases. V gave up 8 bases and J gave up 7 bases; unmatched junction bases: 10. The germline V gene encodes CDR1 MNHNS and CDR2 SASEGT. The CDR3 runs 14 residues. CDR3: CASQIAGRGNEQFF. DNA of the CDR3: TGTGCCAGCCAGATAGCGGGAAGAGGGAATGAGCAGTTCTTC.

CDR3: CSARTGPRGGETQYF. DNA for the CDR3: TGCAGTGCTAGAACCGGGCCTCGGGGAGGAGAGACCCAGTACTTC. The rearrangement uses TRBV20-1 and TRBJ2-5; D might be TRBD2 (6 bases). The CDR3 is 15 amino acids. The V and J ends lost 2 bases and 4 bases respectively, with 17 bases between them. The germline V gene has CDR1 DFQATT and CDR2 SNEGSKA (reference sequence).

In this sample, this clonotype turned up a few times. V usage is TRBV28 and J usage is TRBJ1-3; D is unresolved. V was shortened by 7 bases and J by 11 bases, with 12 bases between the two germline ends. Germline V gene lookup returns CDR1 MDHEN and CDR2 SYDVKM. The CDR3 is made up of 11 amino acids. For the CDR3, the DNA is TGTGCCAGCATGGCGGAGAGAGCCATATATTTT. It codes for CASMAERAIYF. The full variable domain, in which reference TRBV28 and TRBJ1-3 provide the parts outside the CDR3, is DVKVTQSSRYLVKRTGEKVFLECVQDMDHENMFWYRQDPGLGLRLIYFSYDVKMKEKGDIPEGYSVSREKKERFSLILESASTNQTSMYLCASMAERAIYFGEGSWLTVV.

As to this clonotype: The junction differs from germline at one of its ends, possibly a read error. The V call is TRBV6-2 or TRBV6-3, the J call TRBJ2-5; D is undetermined. The germline CDR1 and CDR2 sequences are MNHEY and SVGEGT. This CDR3 region has 14 residues. The CDR3 bases are TGTGCCGGCAGTTACGGCCGAGTGGCAGAGACCCAGTACTTC. It codes for CAGSYGRVAETQYF.

The gene calls are TRBV19 and TRBJ1-5, with D tentatively TRBD1 (5 bases). The CDR3 is 14 residues long. Germline CDR1 LNHDA, CDR2 SQIVND (reference sequence). Trimming pared 5 bases from V and 3 bases from J, leaving 11 bases between. CDR3 sequence (DNA): TGTGCCAGTAGTCCGCAGGGTGTCAATCAGCCCCAGCATTTT. Its translation: CASSPQGVNQPQHF.

V gene TRBV6-2 or TRBV6-3 combines with J gene TRBJ2-2; D is unclear. Germline V gene sequence: CDR1 MNHEY, CDR2 SVGEGT. The CDR3 length is 12 residues. Trimming shortened V by 7 bases and J by 5 bases, and 8 bases separated the two germline ends. As DNA, the CDR3 is TGTGCCAGCACCGTGAGAACCGGGGAGCTGTTTTTT. Its protein product is CASTVRTGELFF.

The chain recombines TRBV9 with TRBJ2-5; D is possibly TRBD1 (6 bases). This CDR3 region has 14 residues. The germline V gene has CDR1 SGDLS and CDR2 YYNGEE. Trimming stripped 0 bases from V and 2 bases from J, with 8 bases between. The CDR3 DNA reads as TGTGCCAGCAGCGTAGGCGACAGGCAAGAGACCCAGTACTTC. It specifies CASSVGDRQETQYF.

This rearrangement joins TRBV19 to TRBJ2-7, with 7 bases fitting TRBD1. This CDR3 has 14 residues. The germline gives CDR1 LNHDA, CDR2 SQIVND (reference sequence). The junction had 6 bases not matched to a gene; V was cut back by 3 bases and J by 4 bases. CDR3 region: CASSIGKGAYEQYF. The CDR3, as DNA: TGTGCCAGTAGTATTGGGAAGGGGGCGTACGAGCAGTACTTC.

This clonotype showed up just a few times. This chain uses TRBV5-1 with TRBJ2-3, with 16 bases lining up with TRBD2. Germline CDR1 SGHRS, CDR2 YFSETQ. Trimming took 4 bases from V and 2 from J; bases not matched to a gene: 4. The CDR3 totals 17 residues. The chain's CDR3 is CASSTGTSGRVTDTQYF. The CDR3 DNA reads TGCGCCAGCAGCACCGGGACTAGCGGGAGGGTCACAGATACGCAGTATTTT.

This chain links TRBV7-2 with TRBJ2-5; perhaps TRBD2 as D (6 bases). CDR3 length: 15 amino acids. The V gene lost 5 bases and the J gene lost 5 bases, with 18 bases spanning the gap. Germline CDR1 SGHTA, CDR2 FQGNSA. This CDR3 is CASSTLRGERETQYF. CDR3 DNA sequence: TGTGCCAGCAGCACTCTACGCGGGGAGAGGGAGACCCAGTACTTC.

As to this clonotype: Since a much larger clone is just one base distant, this may be a read error. J is TRBJ1-2 and V is TRBV6-1; TRBD1 aligns across 11 bases. With 11 bases clipped from V and 4 bases from J, the junction kept 15 bases outside the gene matches. The CDR3 covers 16 residues. Germline values: CDR1 MNHNS, CDR2 SASEGT. The CDR3 region has the DNA TGTGCCGGCGGTCAGATTCGGACAGGGGGCTTCTATGGCTACACCTTC. It is translated as CAGGQIRTGGFYGYTF.

The chain carries TRBV2 and TRBJ2-7, with D possibly being TRBD2 (5 bases). The germline CDR1 and CDR2 sequences are SNHLY and FYNNEI. The V end lost 8 bases, the J end lost 0 bases, and 17 bases lay between the germline ends. The CDR3 is made up of 15 amino acids. DNA for the CDR3: TGTGCCAGCGTAGACCCCGGACTCCCCTCCTACGAGCAGTACTTC. It codes for CASVDPGLPSYEQYF.